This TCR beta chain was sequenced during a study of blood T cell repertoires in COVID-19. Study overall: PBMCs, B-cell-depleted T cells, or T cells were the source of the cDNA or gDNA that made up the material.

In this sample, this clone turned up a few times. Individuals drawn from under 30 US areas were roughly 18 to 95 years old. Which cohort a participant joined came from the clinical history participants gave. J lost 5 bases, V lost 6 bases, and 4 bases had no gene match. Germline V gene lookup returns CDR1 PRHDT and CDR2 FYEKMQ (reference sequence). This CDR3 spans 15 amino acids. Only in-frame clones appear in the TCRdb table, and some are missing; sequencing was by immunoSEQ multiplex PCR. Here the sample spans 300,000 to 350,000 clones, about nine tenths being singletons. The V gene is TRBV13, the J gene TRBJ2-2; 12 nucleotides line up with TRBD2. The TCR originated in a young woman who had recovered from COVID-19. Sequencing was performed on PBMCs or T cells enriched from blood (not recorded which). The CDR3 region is CASRRLAGVTGELFF. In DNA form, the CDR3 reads TGTGCCAGCAGACGACTAGCGGGAGTGACCGGGGAGCTGTTTTTT.